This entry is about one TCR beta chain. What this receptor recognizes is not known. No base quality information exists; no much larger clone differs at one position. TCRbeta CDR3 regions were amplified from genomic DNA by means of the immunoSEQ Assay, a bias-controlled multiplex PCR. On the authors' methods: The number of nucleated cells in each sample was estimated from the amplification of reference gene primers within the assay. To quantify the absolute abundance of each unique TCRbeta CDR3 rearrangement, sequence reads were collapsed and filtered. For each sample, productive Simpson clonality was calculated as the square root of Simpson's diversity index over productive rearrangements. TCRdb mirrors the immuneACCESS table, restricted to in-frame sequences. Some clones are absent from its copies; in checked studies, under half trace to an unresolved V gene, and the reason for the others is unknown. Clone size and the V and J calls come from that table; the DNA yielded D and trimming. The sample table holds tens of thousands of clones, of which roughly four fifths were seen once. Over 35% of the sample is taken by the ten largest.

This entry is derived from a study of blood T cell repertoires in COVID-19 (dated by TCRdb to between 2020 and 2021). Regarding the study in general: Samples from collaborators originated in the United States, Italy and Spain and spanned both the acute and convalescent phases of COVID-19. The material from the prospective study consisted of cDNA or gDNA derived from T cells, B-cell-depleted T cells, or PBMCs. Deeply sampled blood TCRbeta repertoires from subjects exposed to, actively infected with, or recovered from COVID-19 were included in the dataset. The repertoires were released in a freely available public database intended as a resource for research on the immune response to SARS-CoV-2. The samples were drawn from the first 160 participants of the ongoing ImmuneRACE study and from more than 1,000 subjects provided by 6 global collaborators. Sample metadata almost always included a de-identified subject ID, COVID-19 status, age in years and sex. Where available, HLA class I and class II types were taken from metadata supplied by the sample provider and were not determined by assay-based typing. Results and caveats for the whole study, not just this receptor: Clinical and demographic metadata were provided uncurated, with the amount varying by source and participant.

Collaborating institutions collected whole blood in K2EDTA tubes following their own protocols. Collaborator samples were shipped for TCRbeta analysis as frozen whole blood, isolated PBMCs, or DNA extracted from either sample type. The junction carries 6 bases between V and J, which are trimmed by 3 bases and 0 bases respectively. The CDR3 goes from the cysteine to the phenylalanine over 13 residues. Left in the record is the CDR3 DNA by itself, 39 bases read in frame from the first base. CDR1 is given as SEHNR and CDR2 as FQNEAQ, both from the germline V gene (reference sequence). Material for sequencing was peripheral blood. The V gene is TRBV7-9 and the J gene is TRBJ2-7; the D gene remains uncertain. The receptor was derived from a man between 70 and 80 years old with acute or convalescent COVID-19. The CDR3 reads CASSLVSSYEQYF. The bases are TGTGCCAGCAGCTTGGTCAGCTCCTACGAGCAGTACTTC.